Following are 3 T cell receptor beta chains from one sample sequenced in a study of T cell repertoires in cytomegalovirus infection. MiXCR, applied by TCRdb to the reads, yields one record per CDR3 protein. The sample lists approximately 70,000 distinct CDR3 sequences, approximately 22% occurring once. These receptors' antigens are unknown. Material: PBMCs, sequenced either directly or after in vitro stimulation (not recorded which). The source of these receptors is a human donor in good health (CMV status not recorded). Some clones in this sample may be carry-over from other donors' samples.

This clonotype was counted a few times. The chain combines TRBV7-2 with TRBJ2-5; D is unresolved. Trimming stripped 2 bases from V and 1 base from J, with 14 bases between. CDR1 SGHTA and CDR2 FQGNSA come from the germline V gene. There are 16 residues in the CDR3. CDR3 DNA: TGTGCCAGCAGCTTATTTAAGCCAGGACCCCAAGAGACCCAGTACTTC. Protein sequence: CASSLFKPGPQETQYF.

This chain uses TRBV6-2 or TRBV6-3 with TRBJ1-5; 9 bases map to TRBD1. This CDR3 has 16 residues. CDR1 is MNHEY, CDR2 SVGEGT, per germline. Trimming removed 2 bases from V and 6 bases from J; junction bases left unmatched: 8. CDR3 coding DNA: TGTGCCAGCAGTTACATCGGAACAGGGGGCGGTCAGCCCCAGCATTTT. Its protein product is CASSYIGTGGGQPQHF.

This clonotype was detected ten times or more. The chain employs TRBV7-2 and TRBJ1-5; D may be TRBD1 (5 bases). V gave up 1 base and J gave up 7 bases, with 8 bases separating them. The germline CDR1 and CDR2 sequences are SGHTA and FQGNSA. This CDR3 has 13 amino acids. CDR3 in amino acids: CASSLGGVQPQHF. In DNA, the CDR3 is TGTGCCAGCAGCTTAGGGGGGGTGCAGCCCCAGCATTTT.